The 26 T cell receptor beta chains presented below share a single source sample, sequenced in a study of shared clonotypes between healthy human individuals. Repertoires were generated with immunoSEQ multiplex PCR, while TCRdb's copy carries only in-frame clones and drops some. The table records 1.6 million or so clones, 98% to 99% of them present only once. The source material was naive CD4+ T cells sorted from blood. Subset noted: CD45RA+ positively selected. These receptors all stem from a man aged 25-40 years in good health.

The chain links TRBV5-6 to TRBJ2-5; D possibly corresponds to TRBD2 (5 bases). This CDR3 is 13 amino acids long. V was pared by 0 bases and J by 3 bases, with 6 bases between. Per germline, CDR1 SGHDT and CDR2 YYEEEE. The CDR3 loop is CASSLVREETQYF. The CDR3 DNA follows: TGTGCCAGCAGCTTGGTGCGGGAAGAGACCCAGTACTTC.

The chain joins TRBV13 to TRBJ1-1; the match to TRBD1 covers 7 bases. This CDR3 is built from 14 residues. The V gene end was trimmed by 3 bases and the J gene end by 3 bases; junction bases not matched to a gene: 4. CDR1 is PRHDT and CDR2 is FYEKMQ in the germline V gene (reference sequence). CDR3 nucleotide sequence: TGTGCCAGCAGCTTTGTTCAGGGGGACACTGAAGCTTTCTTT. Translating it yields CASSFVQGDTEAFF.

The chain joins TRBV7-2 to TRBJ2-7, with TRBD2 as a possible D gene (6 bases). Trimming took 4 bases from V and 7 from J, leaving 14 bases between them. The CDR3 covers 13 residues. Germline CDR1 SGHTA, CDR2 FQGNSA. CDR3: CASSSGGTTEQYF. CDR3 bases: TGTGCCAGCAGCTCCGGCGGGACGACTGAGCAGTACTTC.

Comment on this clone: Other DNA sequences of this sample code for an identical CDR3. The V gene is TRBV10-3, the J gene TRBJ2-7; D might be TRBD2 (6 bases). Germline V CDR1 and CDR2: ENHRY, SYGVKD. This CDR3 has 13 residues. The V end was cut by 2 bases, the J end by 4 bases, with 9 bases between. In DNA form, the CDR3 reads TGTGCCATCAGTGAGGGGACTCCATACGAGCAGTACTTC. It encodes CAISEGTPYEQYF.

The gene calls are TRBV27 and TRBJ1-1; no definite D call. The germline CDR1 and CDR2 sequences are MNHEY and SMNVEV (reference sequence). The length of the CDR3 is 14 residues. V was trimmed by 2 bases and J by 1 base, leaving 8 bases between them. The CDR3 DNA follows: TGTGCCAGCAGTTTAAGCCGCGGGAACACTGAAGCTTTCTTT. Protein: CASSLSRGNTEAFF.

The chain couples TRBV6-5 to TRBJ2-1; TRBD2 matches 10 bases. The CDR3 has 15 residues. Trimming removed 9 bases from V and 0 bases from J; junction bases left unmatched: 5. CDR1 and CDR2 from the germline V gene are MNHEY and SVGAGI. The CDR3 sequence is CASRLAGLSYNEQFF. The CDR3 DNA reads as TGTGCCAGTAGACTAGCGGGCCTCTCCTACAATGAGCAGTTCTTC.

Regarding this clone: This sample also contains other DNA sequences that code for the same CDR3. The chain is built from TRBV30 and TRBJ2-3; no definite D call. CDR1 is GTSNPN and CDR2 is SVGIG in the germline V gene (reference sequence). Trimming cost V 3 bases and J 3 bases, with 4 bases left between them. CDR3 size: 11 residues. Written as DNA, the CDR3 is TGTGCCTGGAGGGCGACAGATACGCAGTATTTT. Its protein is CAWRATDTQYF.

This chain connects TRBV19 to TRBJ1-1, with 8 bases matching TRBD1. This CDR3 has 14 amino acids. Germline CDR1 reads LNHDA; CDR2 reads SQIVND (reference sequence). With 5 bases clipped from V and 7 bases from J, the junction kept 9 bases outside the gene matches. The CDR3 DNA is TGTGCCAGTAGTTTAACAGGGGGTTTAGGTGAAGCTTTCTTT. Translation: CASSLTGGLGEAFF.

The CDR3 protein is CASSLIGFGTGELFF. In nucleotides, the CDR3 is TGCGCCAGCAGCTTGATAGGCTTCGGCACCGGGGAGCTGTTTTTT. The chain is built from TRBV5-1 and TRBJ2-2, with D unclear. Trimming left V 1 base short and J 4 bases short, with 11 bases between. CDR3 length equals 15 residues. Germline V lookup: CDR1 SGHRS, CDR2 YFSETQ.

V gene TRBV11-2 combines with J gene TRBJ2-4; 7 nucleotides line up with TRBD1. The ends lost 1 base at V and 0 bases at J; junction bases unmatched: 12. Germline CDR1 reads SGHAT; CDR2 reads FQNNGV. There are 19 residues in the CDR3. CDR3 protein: CASSLVRRGQGVAKNIQYF. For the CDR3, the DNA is TGTGCCAGCAGCTTAGTTCGAAGGGGGCAGGGGGTAGCCAAAAACATTCAGTACTTC.

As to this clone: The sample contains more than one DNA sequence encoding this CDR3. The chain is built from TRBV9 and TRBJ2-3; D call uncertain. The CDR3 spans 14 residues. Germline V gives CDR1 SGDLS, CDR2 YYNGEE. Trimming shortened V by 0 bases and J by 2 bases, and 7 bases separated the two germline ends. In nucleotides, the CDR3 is TGTGCCAGCAGCGTAGCGAGTTCCACAGATACGCAGTATTTT. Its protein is CASSVASSTDTQYF.

CDR3 amino acids: CASSPGTGHYEQYF. CDR3 DNA: TGTGCCAGCAGCCCCGGGACAGGCCACTACGAGCAGTACTTC. The V gene is TRBV9, the J gene TRBJ2-7; 8 bases match TRBD1. V shed 4 bases and J 3 bases; nucleotides not matched to a gene: 6. This CDR3 spans 14 amino acids. Germline CDR1 reads SGDLS; CDR2 reads YYNGEE.

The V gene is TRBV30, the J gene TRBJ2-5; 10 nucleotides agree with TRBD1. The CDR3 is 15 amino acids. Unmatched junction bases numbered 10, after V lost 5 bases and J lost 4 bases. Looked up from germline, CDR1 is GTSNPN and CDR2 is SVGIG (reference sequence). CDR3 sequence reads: CAWSRDRGRRETQYF. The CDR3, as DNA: TGTGCCTGGTCCCGGGACAGGGGACGTCGAGAGACCCAGTACTTC.

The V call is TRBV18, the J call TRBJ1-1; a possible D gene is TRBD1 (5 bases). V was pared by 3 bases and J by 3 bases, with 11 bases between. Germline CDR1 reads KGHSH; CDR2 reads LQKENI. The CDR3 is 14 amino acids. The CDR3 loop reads CASSPVGTDTEAFF. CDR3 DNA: TGTGCCAGCTCACCGGTGGGGACGGACACTGAAGCTTTCTTT.

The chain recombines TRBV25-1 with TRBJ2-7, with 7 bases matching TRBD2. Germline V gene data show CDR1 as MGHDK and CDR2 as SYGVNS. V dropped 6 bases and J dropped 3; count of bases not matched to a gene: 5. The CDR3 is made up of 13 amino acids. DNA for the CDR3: TGTGCCAGCAGGGGAGGCGGGAGCTACGAGCAGTACTTC. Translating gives CASRGGGSYEQYF.

Written as DNA, the CDR3 is TGTGCCAGTAGCATCAGAGGGGCCCAGCCCCAGCATTTT. Translation: CASSIRGAQPQHF. This chain joins TRBV19 and TRBJ1-5; perhaps TRBD1 as D (5 bases). The CDR3 spans 13 residues. Trimming took off 6 bases at V and 7 bases at J, with 13 bases between the two ends. From germline, CDR1 is LNHDA and CDR2 SQIVND (reference sequence).

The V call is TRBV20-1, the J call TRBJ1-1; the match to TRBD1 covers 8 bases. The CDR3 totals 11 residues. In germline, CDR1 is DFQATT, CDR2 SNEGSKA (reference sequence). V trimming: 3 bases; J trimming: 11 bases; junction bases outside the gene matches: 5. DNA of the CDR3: TGCAGTGCTAGTGCAGGGGGCCAGGCTTTCTTT. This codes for CSASAGGQAFF.

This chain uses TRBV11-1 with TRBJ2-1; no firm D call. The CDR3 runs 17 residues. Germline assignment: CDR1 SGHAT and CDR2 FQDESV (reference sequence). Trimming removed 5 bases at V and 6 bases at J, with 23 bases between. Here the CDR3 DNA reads TGTGCCAGCAGCCCTACCCTTGGATATGCGGTGCTCAATGAGCAGTTCTTC. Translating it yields CASSPTLGYAVLNEQFF.

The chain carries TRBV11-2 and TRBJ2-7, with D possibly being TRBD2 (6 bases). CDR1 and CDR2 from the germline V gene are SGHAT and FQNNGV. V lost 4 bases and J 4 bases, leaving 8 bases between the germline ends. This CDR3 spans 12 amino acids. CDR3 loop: CASSSSVYEQYF. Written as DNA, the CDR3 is TGTGCCAGCAGCTCTAGCGTGTACGAGCAGTACTTC.

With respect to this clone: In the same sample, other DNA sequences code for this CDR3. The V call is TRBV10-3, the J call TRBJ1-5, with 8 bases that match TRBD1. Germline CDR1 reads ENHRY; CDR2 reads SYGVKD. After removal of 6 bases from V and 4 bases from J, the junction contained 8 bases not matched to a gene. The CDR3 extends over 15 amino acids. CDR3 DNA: TGTGCCATCAGCGAACTTGGACAGGGTAATCAGCCCCAGCATTTT. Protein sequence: CAISELGQGNQPQHF.

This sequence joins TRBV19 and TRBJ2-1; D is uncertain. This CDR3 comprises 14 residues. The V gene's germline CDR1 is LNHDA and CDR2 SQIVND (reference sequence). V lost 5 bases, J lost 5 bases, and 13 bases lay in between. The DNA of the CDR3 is TGTGCCAGTAGTGACTCAAAGATAGACAATGAGCAGTTCTTC. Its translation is CASSDSKIDNEQFF.

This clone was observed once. The CDR3 sequence: CASSLAQGQINQPQHF. The CDR3 coding sequence is TGCGCCAGCAGCTTGGCCCAGGGACAGATAAATCAGCCCCAGCATTTT. The chain links TRBV5-1 to TRBJ1-5; TRBD1 matches 7 bases. The CDR3 has 16 amino acids. J lost 4 bases, V lost 0 bases, and 7 bases had no gene match. Germline CDR1 SGHRS, CDR2 YFSETQ.

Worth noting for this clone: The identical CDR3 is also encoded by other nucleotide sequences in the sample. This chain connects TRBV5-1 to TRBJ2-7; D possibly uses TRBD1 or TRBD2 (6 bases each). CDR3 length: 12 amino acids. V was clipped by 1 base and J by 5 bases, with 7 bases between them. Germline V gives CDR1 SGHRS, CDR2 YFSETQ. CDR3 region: CASSLRGDEQYF. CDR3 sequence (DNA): TGCGCCAGCAGCTTGAGGGGGGACGAGCAGTACTTC.

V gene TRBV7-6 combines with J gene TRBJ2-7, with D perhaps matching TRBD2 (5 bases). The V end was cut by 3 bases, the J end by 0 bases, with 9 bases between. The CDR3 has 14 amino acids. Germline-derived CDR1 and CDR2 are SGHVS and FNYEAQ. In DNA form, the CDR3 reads TGTGCCAGCAGCTTTAGCGCGGACTCCTACGAGCAGTACTTC. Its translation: CASSFSADSYEQYF.

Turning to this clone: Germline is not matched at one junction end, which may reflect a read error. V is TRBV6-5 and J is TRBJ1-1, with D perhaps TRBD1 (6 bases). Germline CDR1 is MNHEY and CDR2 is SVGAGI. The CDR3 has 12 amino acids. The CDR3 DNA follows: TGTGCCACCAGTCCAGGGGCCACTGAAGCTTTCTTT. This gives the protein CATSPGATEAFF.

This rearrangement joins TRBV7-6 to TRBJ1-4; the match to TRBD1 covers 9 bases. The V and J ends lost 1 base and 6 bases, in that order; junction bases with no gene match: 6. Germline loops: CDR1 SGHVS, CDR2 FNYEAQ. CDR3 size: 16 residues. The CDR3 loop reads CASSLDLTGGDEKLFF. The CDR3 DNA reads TGTGCCAGCAGCTTAGATCTAACAGGGGGCGATGAAAAACTGTTTTTT.